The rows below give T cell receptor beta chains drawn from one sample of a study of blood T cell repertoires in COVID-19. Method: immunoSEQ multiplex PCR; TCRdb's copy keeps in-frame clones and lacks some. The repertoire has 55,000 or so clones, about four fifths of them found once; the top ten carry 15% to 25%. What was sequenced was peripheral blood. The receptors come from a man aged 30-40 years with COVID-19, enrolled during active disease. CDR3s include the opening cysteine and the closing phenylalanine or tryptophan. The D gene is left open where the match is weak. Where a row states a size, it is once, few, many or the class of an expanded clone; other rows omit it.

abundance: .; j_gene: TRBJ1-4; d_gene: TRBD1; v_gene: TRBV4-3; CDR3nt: TGCGCCAGCAGCCACACTAGCGGGACAGCTGAAAAACTGTTTTTT; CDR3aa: CASSHTSGTAEKLFF
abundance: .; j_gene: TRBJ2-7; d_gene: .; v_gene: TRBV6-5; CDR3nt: TGTGCCAGCGAAGCGGATTCCTACGAGCAGTACTTC; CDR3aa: CASEADSYEQYF
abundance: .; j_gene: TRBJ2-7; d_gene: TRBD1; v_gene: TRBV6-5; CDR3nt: TGTGCCAGCAAACCGGGACAGGGCCACTACGAGCAGTACTTC; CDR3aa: CASKPGQGHYEQYF
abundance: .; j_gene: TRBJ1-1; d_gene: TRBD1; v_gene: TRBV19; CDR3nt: TGTGCCAGTAGTATTGGGGGACAGGGGTCTGAAGCTTTCTTT; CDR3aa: CASSIGGQGSEAFF
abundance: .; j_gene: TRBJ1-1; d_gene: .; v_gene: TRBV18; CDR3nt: TGTGCCAGCTCACCCCCAGGGGACACTGAAGCTTTCTTT; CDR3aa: CASSPPGDTEAFF
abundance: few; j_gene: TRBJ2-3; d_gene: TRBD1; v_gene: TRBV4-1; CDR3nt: TGCGCCAGCAGCCAGGGGACAGCCGGCACAGATACGCAGTATTTT; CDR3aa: CASSQGTAGTDTQYF
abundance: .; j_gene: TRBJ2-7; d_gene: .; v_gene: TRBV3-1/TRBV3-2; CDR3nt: TGTGCCAGCAGTCAAGCTTACGAGCAGTACTTC; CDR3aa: CASSQAYEQYF
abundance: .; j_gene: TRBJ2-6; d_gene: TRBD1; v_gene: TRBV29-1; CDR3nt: TGCAGCGTCCGCGGACAGGGGATCTCTGGGGCCAACGTCCTGACTTTC; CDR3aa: CSVRGQGISGANVLTF
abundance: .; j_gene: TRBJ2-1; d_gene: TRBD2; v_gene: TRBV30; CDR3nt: TGTGCCTGGAGTGTAGCGGGAAAACCGTACAATGAGCAGTTCTTC; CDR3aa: CAWSVAGKPYNEQFF
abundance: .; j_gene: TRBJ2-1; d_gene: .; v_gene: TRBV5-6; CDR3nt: TGTGCCAGCAGCTTGGTGCCGGGAACGGGCTACAATGAGCAGTTCTTC; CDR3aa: CASSLVPGTGYNEQFF
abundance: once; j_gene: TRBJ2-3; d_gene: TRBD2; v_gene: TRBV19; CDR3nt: TGTGCCACCGAAAGCGGGGGGAGCGATACGCAGTATTTT; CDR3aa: CATESGGSDTQYF
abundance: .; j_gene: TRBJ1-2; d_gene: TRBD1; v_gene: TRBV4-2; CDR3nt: TGTGCCAGCAGCCAGCAGGGGGCCTATGGCTACACCTTC; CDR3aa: CASSQQGAYGYTF
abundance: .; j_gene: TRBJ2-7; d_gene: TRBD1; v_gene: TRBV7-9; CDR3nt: TGTGCCAGCAGCCCCGGACAGGGTGGCGAGCAGTACTTC; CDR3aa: CASSPGQGGEQYF
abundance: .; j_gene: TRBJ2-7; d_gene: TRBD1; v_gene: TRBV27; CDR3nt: TGTGCCAGCAGTTCCCCACGCTCCCGGGACAGGTTCTTC; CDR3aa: CASSSPRSRDRFF